The 15 T cell receptor beta chains presented below share a single source sample, sequenced in a study of cytomegalovirus exposure and HLA in healthy donors. The PCR made use of 60 Vbeta and 13 Jbeta primers. The table came from immunoSEQ multiplex PCR; TCRdb's copy has only in-frame clones and leaves some out. Altogether 150,000 to 200,000 clones are present, more than 65% being singletons, with the ten largest covering 1.5% to 2%. Sample: PBMCs. The source of these receptors is a woman under 40 in good health and CMV-seronegative.

V gene TRBV5-1 combines with J gene TRBJ1-5; a weak D match, TRBD1 (5 bases). CDR1 and CDR2 from the germline V gene are SGHRS and YFSETQ. This CDR3 contains 14 residues. V was cut by 3 bases and J by 4 bases, with 11 bases left in between. The CDR3 loop is CASSSPAGNQPQHF. The DNA for the CDR3 is TGCGCCAGCAGCTCGCCGGCAGGGAATCAGCCCCAGCATTTT.

The V gene is TRBV6-6, the J gene TRBJ2-5; D might be TRBD2 (5 bases). The end of the DNA fits TRBJ2-7 better, so the J call may be wrong. This CDR3 contains 14 residues. Per germline, CDR1 MNHNY and CDR2 SVGAGI (reference sequence). The CDR3 sequence: CASSYSRVTYEQYF. In DNA, the CDR3 is TGTGCCAGCAGTTACTCGAGGGTAACCTACGAGCAGTACTTC.

The chain recombines TRBV29-1 with TRBJ1-1; the D is unclear. Germline V gives CDR1 SQVTM, CDR2 ANQGSEA. V was trimmed by 5 bases and J by 10 bases, leaving 17 bases between them. CDR3 length equals 12 residues. The CDR3 protein is CSVSGIQERAFF. The CDR3 bases are TGCAGCGTTTCCGGGATCCAAGAGAGAGCTTTCTTT.

The chain combines TRBV7-9 with TRBJ1-3, with D unresolved. The CDR3 loop spans 15 amino acids. Germline V gene lookup returns CDR1 SEHNR and CDR2 FQNEAQ (reference sequence). The V end lost 2 bases, the J end lost 1 base, and 9 bases lay between the germline ends. The CDR3 region has the DNA TGTGCCAGCAGCTTAAGCGACCGATCTGGAAACACCATATATTTT. Translated: CASSLSDRSGNTIYF.

This rearrangement joins TRBV2 to TRBJ1-1; maybe TRBD1 (5 bases). CDR1 is SNHLY and CDR2 is FYNNEI in the germline V gene. With 6 bases removed from V and 3 bases from J, the gap between germline ends came to 17 bases. The CDR3 extends over 15 amino acids. CDR3 sequence: CASRPSTVLHTEAFF. CDR3 DNA: TGTGCCAGCAGGCCGTCGACAGTTTTGCACACTGAAGCTTTCTTT.

This chain joins TRBV6-5 and TRBJ2-5, with D possibly matching TRBD1 (5 bases). Trimming left V 5 bases short and J 9 bases short, with 22 bases between. CDR1 is MNHEY, CDR2 SVGAGI, per germline. The CDR3 has 15 amino acids. The CDR3 DNA reads as TGTGCCAGCAGTGGCCCAACAGGTGTTCTGAAGGCCCAGTACTTC. Translation: CASSGPTGVLKAQYF.

This chain uses TRBV5-4 with TRBJ2-3; TRBD2 aligns across 9 bases. Germline loops: CDR1 SGHNT, CDR2 YYREEE (reference sequence). V lost 3 bases and J lost 0; bases outside the gene matches: 5. There are 16 residues in the CDR3. CDR3 coding DNA: TGTGCCAGCAGCTGGAGACTAGCGGATAGCACAGATACGCAGTATTTT. Amino acids: CASSWRLADSTDTQYF.

The chain couples TRBV6-6 to TRBJ1-6; D remains ambiguous. CDR1 is MNHNY and CDR2 is SVGAGI in the germline V gene (reference sequence). The CDR3 spans 14 residues. V lost 2 bases and J lost 4, with 6 bases in between. The CDR3: CASSYAEYNSPLHF. CDR3 nucleotide sequence: TGTGCCAGCAGTTACGCCGAGTATAATTCACCCCTCCACTTT.

This chain connects TRBV27 to TRBJ2-1; TRBD2 agrees at 7 bases. The J segment lost 4 bases and the V segment lost 3 bases, leaving 6 bases of the junction unmatched. Germline V gene lookup returns CDR1 MNHEY and CDR2 SMNVEV (reference sequence). The CDR3 extends over 15 amino acids. The CDR3 DNA is TGTGCCAGCAGTTTCTCTAGCGGAGCTTACAATGAGCAGTTCTTC. Amino acids: CASSFSSGAYNEQFF.

The genes are TRBV27 and TRBJ1-1; D is ambiguous. Germline values: CDR1 MNHEY, CDR2 SMNVEV (reference sequence). V was pared by 5 bases and J by 0 bases, with 7 bases between. The CDR3 runs to 13 residues. The DNA for the CDR3 is TGTGCCAGCAGTCCGCAGATGAACACTGAAGCTTTCTTT. Translated, it gives CASSPQMNTEAFF.

The chain couples TRBV9 to TRBJ1-1, with 7 positions matching TRBD1. V lost 7 bases and J lost 3; bases outside the gene matches: 9. There are 14 residues in the CDR3. CDR1 and CDR2 from the germline V gene are SGDLS and YYNGEE. Here the CDR3 DNA reads TGTGCCAGCGGCAGGGGGACGGGCGACACTGAAGCTTTCTTT. Encoded protein: CASGRGTGDTEAFF.

The rearrangement uses TRBV7-3 and TRBJ2-1, with TRBD2 matching 8 bases. Trimming removed 3 bases from V and 4 bases from J; junction bases left unmatched: 2. Germline V gives CDR1 SGHTA, CDR2 FQGTGA. The CDR3 is 14 amino acids. DNA for the CDR3: TGTGCCAGCAGCTTGGGCGGGAGGTACAATGAGCAGTTCTTC. It yields the protein CASSLGGRYNEQFF.

The genes are TRBV27 and TRBJ2-7; D gene uncertain. Looked up from germline, CDR1 is MNHEY and CDR2 is SMNVEV (reference sequence). This CDR3 has 14 residues. V lost 5 bases and J lost 2, with 13 bases in between. CDR3 protein: CASSPYQSPYEQYF. CDR3 nucleotide sequence: TGTGCCAGCAGTCCCTACCAAAGCCCCTACGAGCAGTACTTC.

This clone showed up just a few times. V and J are TRBV6-1 and TRBJ2-7, with 9 bases aligning to TRBD2. Germline values: CDR1 MNHNS, CDR2 SASEGT. This CDR3 spans 14 amino acids. J lost 6 bases, V lost 8 bases, and 11 bases had no gene match. Here the CDR3 DNA reads TGTGCCAGCCGAATAGCGGGAGTAGGTGCCGAGCAGTACTTC. It yields the protein CASRIAGVGAEQYF.

The rearrangement uses TRBV5-1 and TRBJ1-1; D unresolved. CDR3 length equals 12 residues. Between the trimmed V and J ends, which lost 3 bases and 4 bases, there was a span of 7 bases. Germline V gene sequence: CDR1 SGHRS, CDR2 YFSETQ. DNA of the CDR3: TGCGCCAGCAGCTGGCCCAGCACTGAAGCTTTCTTT. Translated, it gives CASSWPSTEAFF. Based on the CDR3 plus reference TRBV5-1 and TRBJ1-1, the full variable domain is KAGVTQTPRYLIKTRGQQVTLSCSPISGHRSVSWYQQTPGQGLQFLFEYFSETQRNKGNFPGRFSGRQFSNSRSEMNVSTLELGDSALYLCASSWPSTEAFFGQGTRLTVV.